This entry lists 17 T cell receptor beta chains sequenced from one sample in a study of cytomegalovirus exposure and HLA in healthy donors. Primers: 60 Vbeta forward and 13 Jbeta reverse. Sequencing used immunoSEQ multiplex PCR; TCRdb keeps in-frame clones, though not all of them. The repertoire has 100,000 to 150,000 clones, around 73% of them found once; the top ten carry over 1.2%. The sample taken for sequencing was PBMCs. The receptors here all came from a female donor in good health and CMV-seronegative.

The table lists this clone with a count of one. The CDR3 DNA follows: TGCGCCAGCAGCCTACACTACAATAGCAATCAGCCCCAGCATTTT. Protein: CASSLHYNSNQPQHF. The rearrangement uses TRBV4-3 and TRBJ1-5; the D is unclear. The CDR3 extends over 15 amino acids. CDR1 is LGHNA and CDR2 is YSLEER in the germline V gene. Trimming removed 4 bases at V and 0 bases at J, with 10 bases between.

The chain has TRBV28 and TRBJ2-5, with 7 bases fitting TRBD2. Per the germline V gene, CDR1 is MDHEN and CDR2 is SYDVKM. This CDR3 spans 15 amino acids. The V gene end was trimmed by 6 bases and the J gene end by 4 bases; junction bases not matched to a gene: 11. The CDR3 nucleotides read TGTGCCAGCAGAGCCGGGACTACACGGGGAGAGACCCAGTACTTC. Its protein is CASRAGTTRGETQYF.

A single count supports this clone. The CDR3: CASSRSGTYTEAFF. CDR3 bases: TGTGCCAGCAGTCGCTCCGGGACTTACACTGAAGCTTTCTTT. This rearrangement joins TRBV6-5 to TRBJ1-1, with a weak D call TRBD1 (5 bases). Germline CDR1 is MNHEY and CDR2 is SVGAGI. The CDR3 has 14 amino acids. Trimming pared 5 bases from V and 3 bases from J, leaving 13 bases between.

The rearrangement links TRBV5-1 to TRBJ1-1, with 7 bases matching TRBD1. In germline, CDR1 is SGHRS, CDR2 YFSETQ. J was trimmed by 4 bases and V by 0 bases; bases with no gene match: 12. The CDR3 covers 17 residues. This CDR3 is CASSLAYLQGLGTEAFF. CDR3 nucleotides: TGCGCCAGCAGCTTGGCTTACCTACAGGGGTTGGGCACTGAAGCTTTCTTT.

This clone was picked up a small number of times. The rearrangement links TRBV2 to TRBJ2-3; 9 bases map to TRBD2. With V trimmed by 5 bases and J by 5 bases, 17 bases remained unmatched. Germline CDR1 reads SNHLY; CDR2 reads FYNNEI. This CDR3 has 18 residues. The CDR3 bases are TGTGCCAGCAGTAGACCTCAAGACGCGGGAGGGGGAGGAGATACGCAGTATTTT. Amino acid sequence: CASSRPQDAGGGGDTQYF.

The chain combines TRBV7-2 with TRBJ2-7; D is uncertain. The V gene's germline CDR1 is SGHTA and CDR2 FQGNSA. The CDR3 has 15 residues. Trimming took off 3 bases at V and 4 bases at J, with 16 bases between the two ends. The CDR3 DNA follows: TGTGCCAGCAGCTTGGTGGGTGACAATTTTTACGAGCAGTACTTC. This translates into CASSLVGDNFYEQYF.

V usage is TRBV5-1 and J usage is TRBJ1-6, with a possible D match to TRBD1 (6 bases). Germline CDR1 is SGHRS and CDR2 is YFSETQ. Trimming took off 5 bases at V and 7 bases at J, with 13 bases between the two ends. The CDR3 extends over 14 amino acids. DNA of the CDR3: TGCGCCAGCAGATCCGGGACAAGAAATTCACCCCTCCACTTT. Its protein product is CASRSGTRNSPLHF.

The chain has TRBV15 and TRBJ2-1, with 11 bases lining up with TRBD2. V was clipped by 3 bases and J by 8 bases; unmatched bases: 6. Per the germline V gene, CDR1 is LNHNV and CDR2 is YYDKDF (reference sequence). This CDR3 has 15 residues. The chain's CDR3 is CATSRTSGKVDEQFF. CDR3 in DNA: TGTGCCACCAGCAGGACTAGCGGGAAGGTCGATGAGCAGTTCTTC.

This sequence joins TRBV5-5 and TRBJ1-1; TRBD1 is a possible D gene (6 bases). Germline lookup yields CDR1 SGHKS and CDR2 YYEKEE (reference sequence). V lost 6 bases to trimming and J lost 4 bases, with 13 bases between them. This CDR3 comprises 13 residues. Here the CDR3 reads CASKFVGGTEAFF. The CDR3 DNA sequence: TGTGCCAGCAAATTTGTAGGGGGCACTGAAGCTTTCTTT.

This chain links TRBV11-2 with TRBJ1-1; 7 bases are shared with TRBD1. Losses at the gene ends were 1 base for V and 1 base for J; bases not matched to a gene: 3. There are 15 residues in the CDR3. Germline CDR1 SGHAT, CDR2 FQNNGV. The CDR3 DNA is TGTGCCAGCAGCTTAGGAGGGGGCTGGAACACTGAAGCTTTCTTT. Its translation is CASSLGGGWNTEAFF.

This sequence joins TRBV7-3 and TRBJ1-3; 8 bases are a match to TRBD1. This CDR3 region has 15 residues. V lost 3 bases and J lost 4; bases outside the gene matches: 5. Germline V gene data show CDR1 as SGHTA and CDR2 as FQGTGA. Here the CDR3 DNA reads TGTGCCAGCAGCTTGTACAGGGGGGACGGAAACACCATATATTTT. Translating it yields CASSLYRGDGNTIYF.

The chain is built from TRBV23-1 and TRBJ2-7, with 9 bases lining up with TRBD2. TRBV23-1 is given ORF status, its function remaining uncertain. V lost 2 bases to trimming and J lost 2 bases; unmatched junction nucleotides: 22. The CDR3 totals 21 residues. In DNA form, the CDR3 reads TGCGCCAGCAGTCAACAGCCCACCGGGGCCTTAGCGGGAGTGGGCCCCTACGAGCAGTACTTC. Protein sequence: CASSQQPTGALAGVGPYEQYF.

The chain couples TRBV7-6 to TRBJ2-7; D remains ambiguous. Trimming took 2 bases from V and 7 from J, leaving 12 bases between them. This CDR3 has 13 amino acids. Germline V gene lookup returns CDR1 SGHVS and CDR2 FNYEAQ. CDR3 DNA sequence: TGTGCCAGCAGCTTATCCCCTCTACGGGAGCAGTACTTC. Protein sequence: CASSLSPLREQYF.

The V call is TRBV2, the J call TRBJ1-1; D ambiguous. This CDR3 region has 13 residues. Germline-derived CDR1 and CDR2 are SNHLY and FYNNEI. The V gene lost 6 bases and the J gene lost 7 bases, with 15 bases spanning the gap. The chain's CDR3 is CASRADTRGEAFF. In DNA form, the CDR3 reads TGTGCCAGCAGAGCCGATACTCGGGGTGAAGCTTTCTTT.

The chain combines TRBV30 with TRBJ2-5, with a tentative D call TRBD2 (6 bases). Trimming shortened V by 2 bases and J by 5 bases, and 9 bases separated the two germline ends. From germline, CDR1 is GTSNPN and CDR2 SVGIG (reference sequence). The CDR3 consists of 12 residues. The CDR3: CAWSYGGETQYF. CDR3 in DNA: TGTGCCTGGAGTTATGGAGGGGAGACCCAGTACTTC.

The chain combines TRBV6-6 with TRBJ2-3, with TRBD2 matching 9 bases. V lost 1 base to trimming and J lost 4 bases; unmatched junction nucleotides: 3. Germline CDR1 and CDR2: MNHNY and SVGAGI (reference sequence). The CDR3 spans 15 residues. In DNA, the CDR3 is TGTGCCAGCAGTTACTTGGCGGGAGGGGCAGATACGCAGTATTTT. This codes for CASSYLAGGADTQYF.

This chain connects TRBV5-4 to TRBJ2-1, with a possible D match to TRBD2 (6 bases). Trimming stripped 4 bases from V and 2 bases from J, with 19 bases between. Looked up from germline, CDR1 is SGHNT and CDR2 is YYREEE (reference sequence). This CDR3 has 17 amino acids. CDR3 in amino acids: CASSPLGVGRTYNEQFF. The CDR3 region has the DNA TGTGCCAGCAGCCCCTTGGGCGTCGGGAGAACCTACAATGAGCAGTTCTTC.